This T cell receptor (beta chain) was found in a study of long-term antiretroviral therapy in people with HIV. Whole-study findings and limits: Whichever time point was examined, clones expanded before ART dominated the repertoire.

Looked up from germline, CDR1 is GTSNPN and CDR2 is SVGIG (reference sequence). This CDR3 region has 13 residues. V lost 0 bases to trimming and J lost 2 bases, with 8 bases between them. As concerns this clone: The antigen remains undetermined.

With survey level as its setting, the immunoSEQ assay was v3.0. Produced via immunoSEQ multiplex PCR; TCRdb's table is partial and in-frame only. The sample contains over 25,000 clones, roughly four fifths of which appear only once. This clonotype was obtained from a woman in her thirties with HIV. This specimen was unsorted PBMCs, taken 1.1 years before starting antiretroviral therapy. The rearrangement joins TRBV30 to TRBJ2-7; D not resolved. The CDR3 spells CAWSVGSTYEQYF. In DNA, the CDR3 is TGTGCCTGGAGTGTTGGGTCGACCTACGAGCAGTACTTC.